Shown below are 9 T cell receptor beta chains from a single sample sequenced in a study of spatial heterogeneity in lung cancer. The time point denotes: sample taken at primary tumor resection. Without sorting, whole RNA was sequenced from tumor, nontumor lung or frozen PBMC. TCRdb passed the 5' RACE reads through MiXCR, listing each CDR3 protein once. The data hold roughly 9,800 distinct CDR3 sequences, with roughly 5.5% observed a single time. The sequenced sample was PBMCs, obtained at surgery. The source of these receptors is a male donor with early-stage non-small cell lung cancer.

This clonotype came up many times. The V gene is TRBV7-9, the J gene TRBJ2-1; D may correspond to TRBD1 or TRBD2 (5 bases each). Trimming pared 6 bases from V and 6 bases from J, leaving 9 bases between. The CDR3 is 12 residues long. The germline V gene encodes CDR1 SEHNR and CDR2 FQNEAQ (reference sequence). CDR3 region: CASRRDGNEQFF. The CDR3 nucleotides are TGTGCCAGCAGACGGGACGGCAATGAGCAGTTCTTC.

In DNA form, the CDR3 reads TGTGCCAGCAGCCATCACCTCAGGGCGGGGTTGAACACTGAAGCTTTCTTT. Translation gives CASSHHLRAGLNTEAFF. V usage is TRBV28 and J usage is TRBJ1-1, with D perhaps matching TRBD1 (5 bases). The CDR3 is made up of 17 amino acids. Deletions cut 6 bases from V and 0 bases from J, with 20 bases between. Per germline, CDR1 MDHEN and CDR2 SYDVKM.

This clonotype was detected many times. The CDR3 coding sequence is TGCAGTGCCCCAAGGAGACAGGGATCCCCCACAACTGAAGCTTTCTTT. It yields the protein CSAPRRQGSPTTEAFF. This sequence joins TRBV20-1 and TRBJ1-1; 7 bases are a match to TRBD1. Germline V CDR1 and CDR2: DFQATT, SNEGSKA (reference sequence). The CDR3 length is 16 residues. The V segment lost 6 bases and the J segment 5 bases; nucleotides outside the gene matches: 18.

The chain employs TRBV28 and TRBJ1-2; 9 positions match TRBD1. The germline gives CDR1 MDHEN, CDR2 SYDVKM. This CDR3 is built from 16 residues. With V trimmed by 5 bases and J by 1 base, 8 bases remained unmatched. CDR3 sequence: CASSEDGDRDNYGYTF. In DNA form, the CDR3 reads TGTGCCAGCAGTGAAGATGGGGACAGGGATAACTATGGCTACACCTTC.

This clonotype rates as medium-sized. V and J are TRBV20-1 and TRBJ2-3, with 7 bases fitting TRBD2. CDR1 is DFQATT, CDR2 SNEGSKA, per germline (reference sequence). V lost 6 bases and J lost 3; bases outside the gene matches: 6. This CDR3 region has 13 residues. The DNA for the CDR3 is TGCAGTGCCGCGGCTAGCGGAACAGATACGCAGTATTTT. Protein product: CSAAASGTDTQYF.

This clonotype is medium-sized (0.01 to 0.1%) within its sample. The V call is TRBV6-5, the J call TRBJ2-7; 9 nucleotides match TRBD1. The ends lost 5 bases at V and 2 bases at J; junction bases unmatched: 16. The V gene's germline CDR1 is MNHEY and CDR2 SVGAGI. The CDR3 has 18 residues. CDR3: CASSPATGTGLRPYEQYF. The CDR3 DNA reads TGTGCCAGCAGTCCTGCAACCGGGACAGGGTTAAGGCCCTACGAGCAGTACTTC.

At least ten counts were recorded for this clonotype. DNA for the CDR3: TGTGCCAGCAGTCGGGACCGGTCATCTGGAAACACCATATATTTT. It codes for CASSRDRSSGNTIYF. The V and J genes are TRBV12-3 or TRBV12-4 and TRBJ1-3, with D perhaps matching TRBD1 (5 bases). The CDR3 is 15 residues long. Trimming pared 5 bases from V and 1 base from J, leaving 12 bases between.

Many counts were recorded for this clonotype. The chain employs TRBV27 and TRBJ2-7; 9 nucleotides agree with TRBD1. Germline V lookup: CDR1 MNHEY, CDR2 SMNVEV (reference sequence). V gave up 5 bases and J gave up 2 bases; unmatched junction bases: 10. There are 16 residues in the CDR3. CDR3 coding DNA: TGTGCCAGCAGTCCTAACCACAGGGGGCGCCCCTACGAGCAGTACTTC. Protein sequence: CASSPNHRGRPYEQYF.

This clonotype has just a few counts. The chain combines TRBV14 with TRBJ1-5, with TRBD1 as a possible D gene (5 bases). Germline CDR1 and CDR2: SGHDN and FVKESK. V lost 1 base to trimming and J lost 4 bases, with 5 bases between them. The length of the CDR3 is 13 residues. CDR3 sequence reads: CASSQAGNQPQHF. The DNA of the CDR3 is TGTGCCAGCAGCCAAGCAGGGAATCAGCCCCAGCATTTT.